The sequence of this TCR beta chain was determined in a study of blood T cell repertoires in COVID-19 (dated by TCRdb to the early 2020s). About the investigation overall: The collaborator samples originated in the United States, Italy and Spain and spanned the acute and convalescent phases of COVID-19. Samples came from the ongoing ImmuneRACE study (first 160 participants) plus 1,254 subjects from 6 global collaborators. The repertoires were released in a freely available public database meant as a resource for research on the immune response to SARS-CoV-2. The dataset comprised deeply sampled blood TCRbeta repertoires from subjects exposed to, actively infected with, or recovered from COVID-19. The sample metadata nearly always contained a de-identified subject ID, COVID-19 status, age in years and sex. Where HLA class I and class II types were available, the types were taken from metadata supplied by the sample provider, not from assay-based typing. The material from the prospective study consisted of cDNA or gDNA derived from T cells, B-cell-depleted T cells, or PBMCs.

The CDR3 spans 14 residues, from the cysteine through the phenylalanine. This entry keeps only the CDR3 DNA: 42 bases, framed from base 1. According to the germline V gene, CDR1 reads SQVTM and CDR2 reads ANQGSEA. V loses 4 bases at its end and J loses 5 bases; junction bases beyond the gene matches: 6. Concerning this clone: Its antigen remains unidentified. The record has no base qualities; no much larger clone is one base away.

A second Seattle source provided samples from volunteer blood donors who had recovered from COVID-19. The collaborating institutions used their own protocols to collect whole blood in K2EDTA tubes. For TCRbeta analysis, collaborator samples were shipped as frozen whole blood, as isolated PBMCs, or as DNA extracted from either sample type. TCRbeta CDR3 regions were amplified from genomic DNA by means of the immunoSEQ Assay, a bias-controlled multiplex PCR. Processing in the source paper ran as follows. Within the assay, amplification of reference gene primers was used to estimate how many nucleated cells each sample contained. To quantify the absolute abundance of each unique TCRbeta CDR3 rearrangement, sequence reads were collapsed and filtered. For each sample, productive Simpson clonality was calculated as the square root of Simpson's diversity index across productive rearrangements. TCRdb took over this immuneACCESS table, retaining in-frame rearrangements with V and J assigned. Such tables are incomplete; in checked studies, under half of the missing clones stem from an unresolved V gene, and the remainder is unexplained. That table is the source of V, J and clone size, and D and trimming were worked out from the DNA. Counted in this sample were 250,000 to 350,000 clones; 70% to 90% of them appeared once. Roughly 7.1% of the sample is taken by the ten largest.

General study outcomes and caveats: Clinical and demographic metadata were provided uncurated, with the amount varying by source and participant.

This sequence originates from a woman aged 45 to 65 who had recovered from COVID-19. Sequenced material: peripheral blood. The rearranged chain carries TRBV29-1 and TRBJ2-7; 12 junctional bases match TRBD1. The sequence in DNA is TGCAGCGTTGGAAGGGACAGGGGGCTCAACGAGCAGTACTTC. Its amino acids are CSVGRDRGLNEQYF.